The T cell receptor (beta chain) under discussion was sequenced for a study of blood T cells in healthy people across ages. The J segment lost 6 bases and the V segment lost 5 bases, leaving 5 bases of the junction unmatched. CDR3 length equals 14 residues. Germline V CDR1 and CDR2: SGHVS, FQNEAQ. There are many counts of this clonotype. Primed by a sample-barcoded 5' primer and a J-beta primer mix, a second PCR proceeded for about 7 to 12 cycles. TCRdb ran MiXCR on the 5' RACE reads and lists one entry per CDR3 protein. The sample holds around 1,000,000 distinct CDR3 sequences, 30% to 40% seen once. This sequence joins TRBV7-8 and TRBJ2-3; 10 bases match TRBD2. This receptor was taken from a man aged 18 to 29 in good health. Sequencing was performed on blood. The CDR3 spells CASSLLAGADTQYF. The CDR3 nucleotides read TGTGCCAGCAGCCTTCTAGCGGGGGCCGATACGCAGTATTTT.